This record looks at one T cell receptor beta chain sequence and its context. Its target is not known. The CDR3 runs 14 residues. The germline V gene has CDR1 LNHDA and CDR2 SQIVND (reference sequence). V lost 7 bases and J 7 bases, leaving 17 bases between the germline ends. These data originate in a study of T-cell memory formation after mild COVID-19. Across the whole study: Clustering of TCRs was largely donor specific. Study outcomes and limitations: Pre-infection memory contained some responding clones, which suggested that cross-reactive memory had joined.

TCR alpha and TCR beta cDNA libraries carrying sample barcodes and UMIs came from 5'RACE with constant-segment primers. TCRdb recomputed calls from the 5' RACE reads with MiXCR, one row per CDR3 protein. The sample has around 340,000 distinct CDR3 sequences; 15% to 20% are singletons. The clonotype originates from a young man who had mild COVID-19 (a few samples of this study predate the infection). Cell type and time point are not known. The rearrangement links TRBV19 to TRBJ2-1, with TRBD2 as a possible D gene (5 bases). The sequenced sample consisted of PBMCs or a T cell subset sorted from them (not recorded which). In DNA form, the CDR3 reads TGTGCCAGTAACCGGGGTTCGTCCACGAATGAGCAGTTCTTC. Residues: CASNRGSSTNEQFF.